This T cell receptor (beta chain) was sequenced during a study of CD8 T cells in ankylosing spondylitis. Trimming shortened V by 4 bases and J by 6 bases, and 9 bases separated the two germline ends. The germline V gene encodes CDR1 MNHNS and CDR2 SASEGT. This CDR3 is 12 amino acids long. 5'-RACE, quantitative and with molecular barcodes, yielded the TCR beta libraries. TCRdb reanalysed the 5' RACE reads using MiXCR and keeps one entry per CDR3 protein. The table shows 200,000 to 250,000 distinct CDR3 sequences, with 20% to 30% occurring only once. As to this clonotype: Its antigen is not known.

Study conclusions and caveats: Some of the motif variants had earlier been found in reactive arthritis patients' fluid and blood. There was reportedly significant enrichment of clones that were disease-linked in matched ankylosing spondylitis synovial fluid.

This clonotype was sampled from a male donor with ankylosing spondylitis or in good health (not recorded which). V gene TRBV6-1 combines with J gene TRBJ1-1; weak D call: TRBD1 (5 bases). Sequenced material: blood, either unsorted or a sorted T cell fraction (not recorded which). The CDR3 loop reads CASSAGRAEAFF. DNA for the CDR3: TGTGCCAGCAGTGCGGGACGGGCTGAAGCTTTCTTT.